The T cell receptor (beta chain) under discussion was sequenced for a study of blood T cell repertoires in COVID-19 (dated by TCRdb to about 2020). In terms of the full investigation: Samples from collaborators originated in the United States, Italy and Spain and spanned both the acute and convalescent phases of COVID-19. The prospective study material was composed of cDNA or gDNA derived from T cells, B-cell-depleted T cells, or PBMCs. Deeply sampled blood TCRbeta repertoires from subjects exposed to, actively infected with, or recovered from COVID-19 were included in the dataset. The repertoires were made available in a free public database intended to serve as a resource for research on the immune response to SARS-CoV-2. Samples were obtained from the ongoing ImmuneRACE study (first 160 participants) and from about 1,300 subjects provided by 6 global collaborators. Nearly every sample came with metadata listing a de-identified subject ID, COVID-19 status, age in years and sex. HLA class I and class II types, where available, came from metadata supplied by the sample provider rather than from assay-based typing.

TCRbeta CDR3 regions were amplified from genomic DNA using the immunoSEQ Assay, a bias-controlled multiplex PCR. Concerning the study's data processing: The number of nucleated cells in each sample was estimated by amplification of reference gene primers within the assay. To quantify the absolute abundance of each unique TCRbeta CDR3 rearrangement, sequence reads were collapsed and filtered. Productive Simpson clonality was computed per sample as the square root of Simpson's diversity index over productive rearrangements. In its TCRdb copy, this immuneACCESS table keeps in-frame sequences only and misses some clones. Where compared with another copy, unresolved V genes explain less than half of these, and the others have no known cause. D and trimming were read from the DNA, whereas the V and J calls and clone size are those reported in that table. Recorded for this sample are 190,000 or so clones; around 84% of them occurred a single time. The ten largest clones capture around 3% of the sample.

With respect to this clone: Its cognate antigen has yet to be identified. No quality values exist for individual bases; no much larger clone is one base distant.

Whole blood was collected in K2EDTA tubes by collaborating institutions according to the institutions' own protocols. Collaborator samples were shipped for TCRbeta analysis as frozen whole blood, isolated PBMCs, or DNA extracted from either sample type. The full study reports these points: How much clinical and demographic metadata was included differed by source and by participant, and the metadata was provided uncurated.

The sequence was collected from a man in his forties or fifties with active or convalescent COVID-19. The sequenced sample was peripheral blood.

The DNA sequence is given as TGTGCCAGCTCACTTCACAGGGGAGGAACTAATGAAAAACTGTTTTTT. This is translated as CASSLHRGGTNEKLFF. The chain joins TRBV18 to TRBJ1-4, with 7 bases aligning to TRBD1. V has 4 bases trimmed and J has 1 base trimmed; junction bases matching no gene number 6. There are 16 amino acids in the CDR3, from cysteine to phenylalanine inclusive. This entry keeps only the CDR3 DNA: 48 bases, framed from base 1. CDR1 is given as KGHSH and CDR2 as LQKENI, both from the germline V gene.